The 8 T cell receptor beta chains in this list originate from one sample, sequenced in a study of identifying expanded T cells in peripheral blood. Method: immunoSEQ multiplex PCR; TCRdb's copy keeps in-frame clones and lacks some. Of approximately 130,000 clones detected, about 80% appear once; the ten largest clones hold about 3.1%. Sequencing was performed on blood. The receptors were sampled from a person between 18 and 70 years old in good health.

This chain links TRBV7-2 with TRBJ2-7; tentatively, D is TRBD1 or TRBD2 (5 bases each). Trimming stripped 1 base from V and 5 bases from J, with 15 bases between. The germline V gene encodes CDR1 SGHTA and CDR2 FQGNSA. This CDR3 is built from 15 residues. The CDR3 is CASSLGGPPRDEQYF. The CDR3 nucleotides read TGTGCCAGCAGCTTAGGGGGACCGCCTCGGGACGAGCAGTACTTC.

This sequence joins TRBV4-1 and TRBJ1-1, with a possible D match to TRBD1 (6 bases). The germline gives CDR1 MGHRA, CDR2 YSYEKL. Deletions cut 4 bases from V and 0 bases from J, with 12 bases between. The CDR3 is 15 residues long. DNA for the CDR3: TGCGCCAGCAGCCCTGGGGGCAGGGTGAACACTGAAGCTTTCTTT. It codes for CASSPGGRVNTEAFF.

V is TRBV7-9 and J is TRBJ2-6; D unclear. The CDR3 sequence is 15 residues long. Trimming stripped 4 bases from V and 4 bases from J, with 11 bases between. Germline V CDR1 and CDR2: SEHNR, FQNEAQ (reference sequence). CDR3 coding DNA: TGTGCCAGCAGCTCGTACGGCTCCGGGGCCAACGTCCTGACTTTC. It encodes CASSSYGSGANVLTF.

In this sample, this clone turned up many times. The CDR3 loop reads CASSLAGTGGFFTDTQYF. In nucleotides, the CDR3 is TGCGCCAGCAGCTTGGCCGGGACAGGGGGCTTCTTCACAGATACGCAGTATTTT. The chain has TRBV5-1 and TRBJ2-3; 12 positions agree with TRBD1. Germline V gene data show CDR1 as SGHRS and CDR2 as YFSETQ. The CDR3 is made up of 18 amino acids. V dropped 0 bases and J dropped 2; count of bases not matched to a gene: 7.

The chain combines TRBV18 with TRBJ2-2; 9 nucleotides agree with TRBD1. The CDR3 consists of 15 residues. Germline V gene data show CDR1 as KGHSH and CDR2 as LQKENI. With 5 bases clipped from V and 3 bases from J, the junction kept 4 bases outside the gene matches. CDR3 sequence (DNA): TGTGCCAGCTCATCGGGACAGGGATACACCGGGGAGCTGTTTTTT. Its translation is CASSSGQGYTGELFF.

This chain uses TRBV7-8 with TRBJ1-5, with a tentative D call TRBD1 (5 bases). V lost 0 bases and J 5 bases, leaving 23 bases between the germline ends. Germline values: CDR1 SGHVS, CDR2 FQNEAQ. The CDR3 sequence is 19 residues long. CDR3 bases: TGTGCCAGCAGCTTAGCGGTCCACACCGCCACCGGGGGATATCAGCCCCAGCATTTT. Encoded protein: CASSLAVHTATGGYQPQHF.

V usage is TRBV6-5 and J usage is TRBJ2-3; 10 positions agree with TRBD2. Trimming cost V 6 bases and J 4 bases; bases outside gene matches: 1. This CDR3 is 13 amino acids long. Germline values: CDR1 MNHEY, CDR2 SVGAGI. The DNA of the CDR3 is TGTGCCAGCAGAGCGGGGGGGGCAGATACGCAGTATTTT. Translation gives CASRAGGADTQYF.

The chain is built from TRBV9 and TRBJ2-1; D may match TRBD1 or TRBD2 (6 bases each). V lost 5 bases and J 7 bases, leaving 13 bases between the germline ends. The length of the CDR3 is 13 residues. Germline V CDR1 and CDR2: SGDLS, YYNGEE. The CDR3 DNA follows: TGTGCCAGCAGTACAGGGAGGAGAAATGAGCAGTTCTTC. The encoded protein is CASSTGRRNEQFF.